The present T cell receptor (beta chain) was sequenced within a study of T cell responses to AZD1222 COVID-19 vaccine. Study information: Pooled samples include second doses given at about 4 or 12 weeks. Overall study results and limits: Among vaccine-associated CD4 TCRs, coverage spanned spike, with dominance at 160-218 and 743-854.

Germline loops: CDR1 SGHDT, CDR2 YYEEEE. The CDR3 is 15 amino acids. V shed 6 bases and J shed 0 bases, with 16 bases lying between them. Generated by immunoSEQ multiplex PCR, the TCRdb table keeps only in-frame clones and is missing some. In the table there are 90,000 to 120,000 clones, roughly nine tenths of which are singletons. Turning to this clone: Its antigen is still unknown.

This clonotype was obtained from an adult in good health. V gene TRBV5-6 combines with J gene TRBJ2-7; a weak D match, TRBD2 (6 bases). Sequences were derived from peripheral blood, sampled on day 0 of AZD1222 vaccination. The CDR3 nucleotides are TGTGCCAGCAACGCACCGGGACTTAGCTCCTACGAGCAGTACTTC. Protein sequence: CASNAPGLSSYEQYF.